A selection of T cell receptor beta chains follows, all from one sample in a study of blood T cell repertoires in COVID-19. The data were produced by immunoSEQ multiplex PCR, yet TCRdb's version contains in-frame clones alone and is incomplete. The sample lists 200,000 to 250,000 clones, approximately 79% occurring once. Sequencing used peripheral blood. Receptor source: a woman of 80 years or more with active or convalescent COVID-19. The CDR3 runs from the conserved cysteine through the conserved F or W. The D gene is left open where the match is weak. Only some rows state a clone size, as once, few, many or a class for expanded clones.

clone_size	j_call	d_call	v_call	cdr3_nt	cdr3_aa
few	TRBJ2-1	NA	TRBV5-1	TGCGCCAGCATGGGAGGCGGGGGCTGGAATGAGCAGTTCTTC	CASMGGGGWNEQFF
NA	TRBJ1-1	NA	TRBV6-5	TGTGCCAGCAGTTCTGGACGGGGGGTCGTCCACACTGAAGCTTTCTTT	CASSSGRGVVHTEAFF
NA	TRBJ1-1	NA	TRBV7-9	TGTGCCGGTAGAGGGCACCCGAACACTGAAGCTTTCTTT	CAGRGHPNTEAFF
NA	TRBJ2-1	NA	TRBV30	TGTGCCTTACTCCTGTGGAATGAGCAGTTCTTC	CALLLWNEQFF
NA	TRBJ1-6	NA	TRBV3-1/TRBV3-2	TGTGCCAGCAGCCAAGCGGCGGTTGGATATAATTCACCCCTCCACTTT	CASSQAAVGYNSPLHF
NA	TRBJ1-2	TRBD1	TRBV6-5	TGTGCCAGCAGTTTTTCCAACAGAAACAGGGGTGGCTACACCTTC	CASSFSNRNRGGYTF
NA	TRBJ1-2	TRBD1	TRBV27	TGTGCCAGCAGTCCTCGACAGGGAAGGAATTATGGCTACACCTTC	CASSPRQGRNYGYTF
NA	TRBJ1-2	TRBD1	TRBV18	TGTGCCAGCTCACCACAGGGACAGGGGGCGCGTAGCTACACCTTC	CASSPQGQGARSYTF
NA	TRBJ1-6	NA	TRBV9	TGTGCCAGCAGCGGGGGACTTTTAAATTCACCCCTCCACTTT	CASSGGLLNSPLHF
NA	TRBJ2-2	NA	TRBV11-2	TGTGCCAGCAGCCGATTCGGGGGAGGCGGGGAGCTGTTTTTT	CASSRFGGGGELFF
once	TRBJ1-2	NA	TRBV4-1	TGCGCCAGCAGCCAAACGGCAGGGGACTATGGCTACACCTTC	CASSQTAGDYGYTF
NA	TRBJ2-1	TRBD2	TRBV4-2	TGTGCCAGCAGCCAAGCACCGGGACTAGGTGGTGAGCAGTTCTTC	CASSQAPGLGGEQFF
NA	TRBJ1-1	NA	TRBV3-1/TRBV3-2	TGTGCCAGCAGCCAAGAGTTTCCCTATTCGGACACTGAAGCTTTCTTT	CASSQEFPYSDTEAFF
few	TRBJ1-2	NA	TRBV28	TGTGCCAGCAGTTATCCCCGGGGGACTAACTATGGCTACACCTTC	CASSYPRGTNYGYTF
few	TRBJ1-1	NA	TRBV3-1/TRBV3-2	TGTGCCAGCAGCCGACAGGACAACACTGAAGCTTTCTTT	CASSRQDNTEAFF